This T cell receptor (beta chain) was captured in a study of post-analysis software for immune sequencing data. Study findings and constraints: With TRBV5-6, TRBV5-1 and TRBV20-1 included, about five TRBV segments were more frequent in patients than in controls. Compared against controls, patients with multiple sclerosis displayed significantly lower normalized Chao1 diversity.

Germline V gene lookup returns CDR1 DFQATT and CDR2 SNEGSKA (reference sequence). The CDR3 is made up of 15 amino acids. V lost 3 bases and J 2 bases, leaving 16 bases between the germline ends. This clonotype was counted only a few times. The target antigen is unknown. Each TCR beta cDNA library carried unique molecular identifiers. TCRdb analysed the PCR reads with MiXCR anew, one entry per CDR3 protein. The sample has about 820,000 distinct CDR3 sequences, under 70% seen once. The chain combines TRBV20-1 with TRBJ2-5; D is perhaps TRBD2 (5 bases). The sequence derives from a girl between 5 and 17 years old with multiple sclerosis. The sample comprised blood. The DNA for the CDR3 is TGCAGTGCTAGCCACCGCGAGCCGGGACAAGAGACCCAGTACTTC. This encodes CSASHREPGQETQYF.